These 25 T cell receptor beta chains were sequenced from one sample in a study of blood T cell repertoires in COVID-19. Some clones are missing from TCRdb's copy, which holds only in-frame ones; the method was immunoSEQ multiplex PCR. The sample yields about 92,000 clones, 87% seen once. Sequencing was carried out using peripheral blood. Receptors were obtained from an older woman with COVID-19, enrolled during active disease.

The chain recombines TRBV7-2 with TRBJ2-1; 8 bases match TRBD2. The CDR3 is made up of 14 amino acids. In germline, CDR1 is SGHTA, CDR2 FQGNSA. Trimming took 4 bases from V and 3 from J; bases not matched to a gene: 2. The CDR3 protein is CASSSAGGYNEQFF. DNA for the CDR3: TGTGCCAGCAGCTCGGCGGGGGGCTACAATGAGCAGTTCTTC.

V and J are TRBV19 and TRBJ1-3; D call uncertain. Germline V gene lookup returns CDR1 LNHDA and CDR2 SQIVND (reference sequence). The V end was cut by 3 bases, the J end by 4 bases, with 13 bases between. This CDR3 spans 15 amino acids. The CDR3 region is CASSMNRGPGNTIYF. For the CDR3, the DNA is TGTGCCAGTAGTATGAACAGAGGGCCCGGAAACACCATATATTTT.

A few counts support this clone. The rearrangement uses TRBV4-3 and TRBJ1-2, with unresolved D. The CDR3 contains 17 residues. CDR1 LGHNA and CDR2 YSLEER come from the germline V gene. V was cut by 1 base and J by 0 bases, with 15 bases left in between. The CDR3 DNA reads as TGCGCCAGCAGCCAAGGGGCATACGACGCAGCTAACTATGGCTACACCTTC. The encoded protein is CASSQGAYDAANYGYTF.

CDR3 in DNA: TGTGCCAGCAGGGAGGACGCCGGGGCCAACGTCCTGACTTTC. Protein: CASREDAGANVLTF. The chain links TRBV6-5 to TRBJ2-6; possible D gene TRBD2, 5 bases. With 6 bases removed from V and 4 bases from J, the gap between germline ends came to 10 bases. The CDR3 loop spans 14 amino acids. Germline CDR1 reads MNHEY; CDR2 reads SVGAGI.

The V and J genes are TRBV6-5 and TRBJ2-7; TRBD1 aligns across 8 bases. The CDR3 extends over 15 amino acids. After removal of 0 bases from V and 7 bases from J, the junction contained 8 bases not matched to a gene. Germline V gene data show CDR1 as MNHEY and CDR2 as SVGAGI. CDR3 amino acids: CASSYSGQGAREQYF. CDR3 coding DNA: TGTGCCAGCAGTTACTCTGGACAGGGTGCGAGGGAGCAGTACTTC.

The genes are TRBV11-2 and TRBJ2-3; D is undetermined. Trimming stripped 5 bases from V and 2 bases from J, with 2 bases between. Germline lookup yields CDR1 SGHAT and CDR2 FQNNGV. The CDR3 loop spans 11 amino acids. As DNA, the CDR3 is TGTGCCAGCAGCCACACAGATACGCAGTATTTT. Its protein is CASSHTDTQYF. Complete variable domain (other parts from reference TRBV11-2 and TRBJ2-3): EAGVAQSPRYKIIEKRQSVAFWCNPISGHATLYWYQQILGQGPKLLIQFQNNGVVDDSQLPKDRFSAERLKGVDSTLKIQPAKLEDSAVYLCASSHTDTQYFGPGTRLTVL.

This clone was detected only a few times. In nucleotides, the CDR3 is TGCGCCAGCAGTGACCGGGGACAGTTCCTTTACATATTAAAGTATAATTCACCCCTCCACTTT. Translated: CASSDRGQFLYILKYNSPLHF. The rearrangement joins TRBV10-1 to TRBJ1-6; 7 bases are a match to TRBD1. Trimming cost V 3 bases and J 4 bases; bases outside gene matches: 21. Per the germline V gene, CDR1 is WNHNN and CDR2 is SYGVQD (reference sequence). The CDR3 covers 21 residues.

As DNA, the CDR3 is TGTGCCAGCAGTTACTCCGCCGGGTCCACTCGGAAGGACTATGGCTACACCTTC. Amino acid sequence: CASSYSAGSTRKDYGYTF. The V call is TRBV6-2 or TRBV6-3, the J call TRBJ1-2; D not resolved. The germline gives CDR1 MNHEY, CDR2 SVGEGT. The ends were cut back, 0 bases at V and 3 bases at J, with 20 bases in the middle. The CDR3 length is 18 residues.

V usage is TRBV28 and J usage is TRBJ2-1; 10 bases fit TRBD1. The ends lost 1 base at V and 6 bases at J; junction bases unmatched: 6. This CDR3 has 16 amino acids. Looked up from germline, CDR1 is MDHEN and CDR2 is SYDVKM. CDR3 region: CASSLLGQGVGNEQFF. In nucleotides, the CDR3 is TGTGCCAGCAGTTTATTAGGACAGGGGGTTGGCAATGAGCAGTTCTTC.

The chain couples TRBV30 to TRBJ1-6; the D gene is possibly TRBD1 (6 bases). Germline loops: CDR1 GTSNPN, CDR2 SVGIG (reference sequence). The CDR3 is 13 amino acids. Trimming removed 4 bases at V and 8 bases at J, with 12 bases between. The DNA of the CDR3 is TGTGCCTGGACCCGGGACACTTATTCACCCCTCCACTTT. Amino acids: CAWTRDTYSPLHF.

Details on this clone: The junction and the germline gene differ at one end; a read error may be behind it. The chain couples TRBV27 to TRBJ1-1; D gene uncertain. Germline CDR1 is MNHEY and CDR2 is SMNVEV (reference sequence). The CDR3 is made up of 14 amino acids. The CDR3, as DNA: TGTGCCAGCAGTTTCAGGTCCGCGAACGCTGAAGCTTTCTTT. Residues: CASSFRSANAEAFF.

The rearrangement links TRBV24-1 to TRBJ2-2, with 10 positions matching TRBD1. This CDR3 contains 15 residues. The germline V gene has CDR1 KGHDR and CDR2 SFDVKD. The ends lost 8 bases at V and 3 bases at J; junction bases unmatched: 5. CDR3 protein: CATKKGTGDTGELFF. The CDR3 region has the DNA TGTGCCACCAAAAAGGGGACAGGGGACACCGGGGAGCTGTTTTTT.

This sequence joins TRBV7-8 and TRBJ1-4; a possible D gene is TRBD1 (5 bases). The CDR3 covers 16 residues. Germline loops: CDR1 SGHVS, CDR2 FQNEAQ. Trimming shortened V by 1 base and J by 8 bases, and 17 bases separated the two germline ends. The CDR3 DNA reads as TGTGCCAGCAGCTTAGACAGGATTACTCGGAGCGAAAAACTGTTTTTT. The encoded protein is CASSLDRITRSEKLFF. Together with reference TRBV7-8 and TRBJ1-4, the CDR3 gives the full variable domain: GAGVSQSPRYKVAKRGQDVALRCDPISGHVSLFWYQQALGQGPEFLTYFQNEAQLDKSGLPSDRFFAERPEGSVSTLKIQRTQQEDSAVYLCASSLDRITRSEKLFFGSGTQLSVL.

The chain joins TRBV7-2 to TRBJ1-3, with D possibly matching TRBD1 (5 bases). Deletions cut 7 bases from V and 2 bases from J, with 15 bases between. The CDR3 loop spans 15 amino acids. The germline V gene encodes CDR1 SGHTA and CDR2 FQGNSA. DNA of the CDR3: TGTGCCAGCACCGTGCAGGGAATAGCTGGAAACACCATATATTTT. This codes for CASTVQGIAGNTIYF.

This clone is a singleton in its sample. V gene TRBV6-5 combines with J gene TRBJ2-3, with 8 bases that match TRBD2. CDR1 is MNHEY, CDR2 SVGAGI, per germline. The CDR3 runs 15 residues. J lost 2 bases, V lost 6 bases, and 7 bases had no gene match. The chain's CDR3 is CASRRSGALTDTQYF. The CDR3 DNA reads as TGTGCCAGCAGGCGTAGCGGGGCACTCACAGATACGCAGTATTTT.

This clone showed up just a few times. This chain links TRBV18 with TRBJ1-3; D call uncertain. The CDR3 has 15 residues. With 1 base removed from V and 2 bases from J, the gap between germline ends came to 9 bases. The germline V gene has CDR1 KGHSH and CDR2 LQKENI. CDR3 region: CASSPLRLPGNTIYF. CDR3 bases: TGTGCCAGCTCACCACTCCGACTCCCTGGAAACACCATATATTTT.

This chain links TRBV7-9 with TRBJ2-1, with 12 bases fitting TRBD2. J gave up 6 bases and V 9 bases, and 6 bases lay outside the gene matches. The CDR3 sequence is 14 residues long. The germline CDR1 and CDR2 sequences are SEHNR and FQNEAQ (reference sequence). The CDR3 is CASQMTSGGNEQFF. The CDR3 DNA reads TGTGCCAGTCAAATGACTAGCGGGGGCAATGAGCAGTTCTTC.

The chain recombines TRBV6-5 with TRBJ2-1; maybe TRBD1 (5 bases). Germline V gene sequence: CDR1 MNHEY, CDR2 SVGAGI. The CDR3 length is 14 residues. Trimming cost V 4 bases and J 5 bases, with 12 bases left between them. The CDR3 region is CASSSVGAHNEQFF. In DNA form, the CDR3 reads TGTGCCAGCAGTTCGGTTGGGGCCCACAATGAGCAGTTCTTC.

The chain uses TRBV18 and TRBJ1-2, with 8 bases that match TRBD1. CDR3 size: 13 residues. Unmatched junction bases numbered 1, after V lost 3 bases and J lost 4 bases. CDR1 and CDR2 (germline): KGHSH, LQKENI. The CDR3 nucleotides are TGTGCCAGCTCACCCCAGGGGGCCTATGGCTACACCTTC. Encoded protein: CASSPQGAYGYTF.

The chain has TRBV7-6 and TRBJ2-2, with D possibly being TRBD1 (6 bases). The V end lost 0 bases, the J end lost 3 bases, and 14 bases lay between the germline ends. Per the germline V gene, CDR1 is SGHVS and CDR2 is FNYEAQ. CDR3 size: 17 residues. The DNA of the CDR3 is TGTGCCAGCAGCTTAGCGGAGCGCCAGGGGTACACCGGGGAGCTGTTTTTT. It codes for CASSLAERQGYTGELFF.

The V gene is TRBV10-3, the J gene TRBJ1-3; 9 bases match TRBD1. Germline V gives CDR1 ENHRY, CDR2 SYGVKD. V shed 11 bases, J shed 2 bases, and the junction held 4 bases outside the gene matches. This CDR3 has 13 amino acids. CDR3 amino acids: CALRQGAGNTIYF. CDR3 nucleotide sequence: TGTGCCCTCCGACAGGGGGCTGGAAACACCATATATTTT.

This clone was recorded once. This chain connects TRBV2 to TRBJ2-5, with TRBD2 matching over 7 bases. Germline-derived CDR1 and CDR2 are SNHLY and FYNNEI. The J segment lost 5 bases and the V segment lost 0 bases, leaving 3 bases of the junction unmatched. This CDR3 has 14 residues. Here the CDR3 reads CASSEAPGGETQYF. DNA of the CDR3: TGTGCCAGCAGTGAAGCGCCGGGGGGTGAGACCCAGTACTTC.

The chain uses TRBV6-5 and TRBJ1-2; D perhaps matches TRBD1 (6 bases). CDR3 length equals 16 residues. Germline CDR1 reads MNHEY; CDR2 reads SVGAGI. V gave up 0 bases and J gave up 2 bases, with 13 bases separating them. The CDR3 sequence is CASSYSSAGANYGYTF. CDR3 sequence (DNA): TGTGCCAGCAGTTACTCGTCGGCAGGGGCGAACTATGGCTACACCTTC.

The gene calls are TRBV30 and TRBJ1-1; 7 bases align to TRBD1. The CDR3 has 14 residues. From germline, CDR1 is GTSNPN and CDR2 SVGIG (reference sequence). With V trimmed by 3 bases and J by 5 bases, 9 bases remained unmatched. CDR3 in amino acids: CAWSVRGQATEAFF. For the CDR3, the DNA is TGTGCCTGGAGCGTCCGCGGACAGGCTACTGAAGCTTTCTTT. Based on the CDR3 plus reference TRBV30 and TRBJ1-1, the full variable domain is SQTIHQWPATLVQPVGSPLSLECTVEGTSNPNLYWYRQAAGRGLQLLFYSVGIGQISSEVPQNLSASRPQDRQFILSSKKLLLSDSGFYLCAWSVRGQATEAFFGQGTRLTVV.

J is TRBJ2-1 and V is TRBV7-2; 9 bases are shared with TRBD1. Germline V lookup: CDR1 SGHTA, CDR2 FQGNSA. V lost 5 bases to trimming and J lost 2 bases; unmatched junction nucleotides: 4. The CDR3 is 15 amino acids. CDR3: CASSPRDRAYNEQFF. In DNA form, the CDR3 reads TGTGCCAGCAGCCCCCGGGACAGGGCCTACAATGAGCAGTTCTTC.